This T cell receptor beta chain came from a study of blood T cell repertoires in COVID-19. Background on the study: The samples span acute and convalescent COVID-19 from the United States, Italy and Spain. The cDNA or gDNA used as material had been derived from T cells, B-cell-depleted T cells, or PBMCs.

CDR1 and CDR2 (germline): SGHVS, FNYEAQ. The ends lost 4 bases at V and 0 bases at J; junction bases unmatched: 3. CDR3 length: 15 amino acids. Authors' processing steps: Estimated nucleated cell counts came from reference gene primer amplification. Method: immunoSEQ multiplex PCR; TCRdb's copy keeps in-frame clones and lacks some. The V and J calls and clone size come from that table; D and trimming were worked out from the DNA. The data hold more than 70,000 clones, with around 83% observed a single time. The chain has TRBV7-6 and TRBJ2-3; TRBD2 aligns across 8 bases. This receptor was obtained from a human donor in a cohort sampled during active COVID-19. The specimen was peripheral blood. CDR3 nucleotides: TGTGCCAGCAGCTCCGTAGCGGGGAGCACAGATACGCAGTATTTT. Protein product: CASSSVAGSTDTQYF. Using reference TRBV7-6 and TRBJ2-3 for the parts outside the CDR3, the full variable domain is GAGVSQSPRYKVTKRGQDVALRCDPISGHVSLYWYRQALGQGPEFLTYFNYEAQQDKSGLPNDRFSAERPEGSISTLTIQRTEQRDSAMYRCASSSVAGSTDTQYFGPGTRLTVL.